Listed below are T cell receptor beta chains from one sample, sequenced in a study of spatial heterogeneity in lung cancer. TCRdb fed the 5' RACE reads into MiXCR, producing one record per CDR3 protein. The sample has under 85,000 distinct CDR3 sequences; 8% are singletons. The sample in question was PBMCs, obtained at surgery. Receptor source: a male donor with early-stage non-small cell lung cancer. Each CDR3 is given with its conserved first and last residue. The D gene is left open where the match is weak. Clone sizes are given selectively: once, few, many, or a class where the clone is expanded.

clone size	V gene	D gene	J gene	CDR3 DNA	CDR3 protein
many	TRBV7-2	.	TRBJ1-2	TGTGCCAGCAGCTTAGGGGGAATGGGAGTTGGCTATGGCTACACCTTC	CASSLGGMGVGYGYTF
many	TRBV7-9	.	TRBJ1-2	TGTGCCAGCAGCTTATTAGGGGCCCCAAACTATGATGGCTACACCTTC	CASSLLGAPNYDGYTF
many	TRBV5-1	.	TRBJ2-5	TGCGCCAGCAGCAGTATGACTAGGTCAGAGACCCAGTACTTC	CASSSMTRSETQYF
few	TRBV20-1	.	TRBJ2-3	TGCAGTGCTACCCGGACTGGAAGCACAGATACGCAGTATTTT	CSATRTGSTDTQYF
few	TRBV4-3	.	TRBJ2-7	TGCGCCAGCAGCCTGAGGACGGAAAGCTCCTACGAGCAGTACTTC	CASSLRTESSYEQYF
many	TRBV9	TRBD2	TRBJ2-2	TGTGCCAGCAGCGTATATAGCGGGAGAAATGGCGGGGAGCTGTTTTTT	CASSVYSGRNGGELFF
many	TRBV27	TRBD2	TRBJ2-7	TGTGCCAGCAGTCGGGGAGGGTTGGGTTCCGAGCAGTACTTC	CASSRGGLGSEQYF
many	TRBV11-2	.	TRBJ2-7	TGTGCCACCCCAGGAAGGGTCGGCTACGAGCAGTACTTC	CATPGRVGYEQYF
many	TRBV11-2	.	TRBJ2-2	TGTGCCAGCAGCTTACGTCCGGGAACCGGGGAGCTGTTTTTT	CASSLRPGTGELFF
.	TRBV30	TRBD2	TRBJ2-1	TGTGCCTGGAAAGGGATAGCGGGAGAGAGCTCCTACAATGAGCAGTTCTTC	CAWKGIAGESSYNEQFF
.	TRBV9	.	TRBJ2-7	TGTGCCAGCAGCGTAGAACCTCACAAAGGGAGAACCTACGAGCAGTACTTC	CASSVEPHKGRTYEQYF
.	TRBV7-9	.	TRBJ2-7	TGTGCCAGCAGCCCACCCCGGGACTCCGGGTTGGTGGAGTACTTC	CASSPPRDSGLVEYF
many	TRBV7-9	.	TRBJ1-1	TGTGCCAGCAGCTTAGTTGACGGACCCTATGAAGCTTTCTTT	CASSLVDGPYEAFF
.	TRBV2	.	TRBJ1-4	TGTGCCAGCCGCCACGAGGAGGCTAATGAAAAACTGTTTTTT	CASRHEEANEKLFF
.	TRBV16	.	TRBJ1-5	TGTGCCAGCAGCCCCTACGGTCAGGGAGATCAGCCCCAGCATTTT	CASSPYGQGDQPQHF
many	TRBV24-1	TRBD1	TRBJ1-2	TGTGCCACCAGTGATACCGGGACAGGGGACGCCTATGGCTACACCTTC	CATSDTGTGDAYGYTF
few	TRBV19	.	TRBJ2-1	TGTGCCAGTAGTATGAACTATCAGAGGGTTTACAACAATGAGCAGTTCTTC	CASSMNYQRVYNNEQFF
.	TRBV24-1	.	TRBJ2-3	TGTGCCACCGCAGACAGCAGCACAGATACGCAGTATTTT	CATADSSTDTQYF
many	TRBV6-1	TRBD1	TRBJ1-5	TGTGCCAGCAGTGAATCATTCACAGGGGAGTATAGCAATCAGCCCCAGCATTTT	CASSESFTGEYSNQPQHF
.	TRBV12-3/TRBV12-4	TRBD1	TRBJ1-5	TGTGCCAGCAGTTTGGGAACAGGGGGCGATCAGCCCCAGCATTTT	CASSLGTGGDQPQHF
medium-sized	TRBV12-3/TRBV12-4	TRBD1	TRBJ1-2	TGTGCCAGCAGTATAGGGACAGTCCATGGCTACACCTTC	CASSIGTVHGYTF
many	TRBV7-2	.	TRBJ2-1	TGTGCCAGCACCCCCGCGGGGGCCCGGAATGAGCAGTTCTTC	CASTPAGARNEQFF
.	TRBV7-9	TRBD2	TRBJ2-7	TGTGCCAGCAGCTTAGGGGAGGGCCCCTACGAGCAGTACTTC	CASSLGEGPYEQYF
many	TRBV6-2/TRBV6-3	.	TRBJ2-6	TGTGCCAGCAGTTATTGGAGACACCATAGCTCTGGGGCCAACGTCCTGACTTTC	CASSYWRHHSSGANVLTF
.	TRBV5-4	TRBD1	TRBJ2-2	TGTGCCCTCGGAAGGGGGCGCAACACCGGGGAGCTGTTTTTT	CALGRGRNTGELFF
many	TRBV27	.	TRBJ1-2	TGTGCCAGCAGTTCCCACCGGACGGAAATCTACACCTTC	CASSSHRTEIYTF
many	TRBV6-2/TRBV6-3	.	TRBJ1-1	TGTGCCAGCACCCGTGGGCAACTGAACACTGAAGCTTTCTTT	CASTRGQLNTEAFF
many	TRBV24-1	TRBD2	TRBJ2-1	TGTGCCACCAGTGACACTAGCGGGCAGTTCTTC	CATSDTSGQFF
medium-sized	TRBV2	.	TRBJ2-1	TGTGCCAGCAGTACGCGGGAACCGCAGTTCTTC	CASSTREPQFF
many	TRBV28	.	TRBJ2-7	TGTGCCAGCAGTTTGACAATCTCCTACGAGCAGTACTTC	CASSLTISYEQYF
many	TRBV10-3	.	TRBJ1-1	TGTGCCATCAAAGCGGTGACAGGCCGGACTGAAGCTTTCTTT	CAIKAVTGRTEAFF
.	TRBV3-1	.	TRBJ1-2	TGTGCCAGCAGCCAAGAGACGGTCTATGGCTACACCTTC	CASSQETVYGYTF
many	TRBV5-1	.	TRBJ1-6	TGCGCCAGCAGCGGAGAAGGTCAGTCACCCCTCCACTTT	CASSGEGQSPLHF
many	TRBV4-1	TRBD1	TRBJ1-1	TGCGCCAGCAGCCCCGGACAGGGCCCAGTCAGTAGAGCTTTCTTT	CASSPGQGPVSRAFF
.	TRBV9	.	TRBJ1-1	TGTGCCAGCAGCCCACTTCCCGTTTTGGGGGGAACTGAAGCTTTCTTT	CASSPLPVLGGTEAFF
many	TRBV25-1	.	TRBJ1-5	TGTGCCAGCAGTGCCCCAGGGAACAATCAGCCCCAGCATTTT	CASSAPGNNQPQHF
few	TRBV19	TRBD2	TRBJ2-7	TGTGCCAGTAGTATTAGCGGGGCCTACGAGCAGTACTTC	CASSISGAYEQYF